These T cell receptor beta chains were read from a single sample in a study of human T cells and chemical hapten exposure. TCRdb processed the RACE reads anew with MiXCR; each CDR3 protein has one entry. The table lists more than 95,000 distinct CDR3 sequences, about an eighth of them singletons. The specimen comprised whole blood, sampled in connection with sensitization to the hapten diphenylcyclopropenone (DPC). These receptors originate from a woman in her forties or fifties with alopecia areata. Some clones in this sample may be carry-over from other donors' samples. CDR3s include the opening cysteine and the closing phenylalanine or tryptophan. A D gene is named only where the DNA matches it firmly. Not all rows give a size; the values are once, few, many and, for expanded clones, a class.

d_call: .; clone_size: .; v_call: TRBV6-6; j_call: TRBJ1-4; cdr3_aa: CASSPDIREKLFF; cdr3_nt: TGTGCCAGCAGTCCAGATATCCGCGAAAAACTGTTTTTT
d_call: .; clone_size: many; v_call: TRBV21-1; j_call: TRBJ1-5; cdr3_aa: CASRFRRGNQPQHF; cdr3_nt: TGTGCCAGCAGGTTTCGACGGGGGAATCAGCCCCAGCATTTT
d_call: .; clone_size: .; v_call: TRBV28; j_call: TRBJ1-2; cdr3_aa: CASSFEDRFQGYTF; cdr3_nt: TGTGCCAGCAGTTTCGAGGACAGATTTCAAGGCTACACCTTC
d_call: .; clone_size: many; v_call: TRBV28; j_call: TRBJ2-2; cdr3_aa: CASSEEVRELFF; cdr3_nt: TGTGCCAGCAGTGAGGAGGTACGGGAGCTGTTTTTT
d_call: .; clone_size: many; v_call: TRBV7-9; j_call: TRBJ2-5; cdr3_aa: CASSRLRQQPQQETQYF; cdr3_nt: TGTGCCAGCAGCAGACTACGCCAGCAACCACAACAAGAGACCCAGTACTTC
d_call: .; clone_size: .; v_call: TRBV10-1; j_call: TRBJ1-1; cdr3_aa: CASSDRHTEAFF; cdr3_nt: TGCGCCAGCTCCGACAGGCACACTGAAGCTTTCTTT
d_call: TRBD2; clone_size: few; v_call: TRBV11-2; j_call: TRBJ2-1; cdr3_aa: CASSPTSGDVNEQFF; cdr3_nt: TGTGCCAGCAGCCCTACTAGCGGGGACGTCAATGAGCAGTTCTTC
d_call: TRBD1; clone_size: many; v_call: TRBV6-6; j_call: TRBJ1-5; cdr3_aa: CASSYPRTGGLSNQPQHF; cdr3_nt: TGTGCCAGCAGTTACCCCCGGACAGGGGGCCTGAGCAATCAGCCCCAGCATTTT
d_call: TRBD1; clone_size: few; v_call: TRBV11-2; j_call: TRBJ1-4; cdr3_aa: CASSSNRQGEKLFF; cdr3_nt: TGTGCCAGCAGCTCAAATCGACAGGGTGAAAAACTGTTTTTT
d_call: TRBD1; clone_size: many; v_call: TRBV4-1; j_call: TRBJ1-2; cdr3_aa: CASSQEVKGAGYGYTF; cdr3_nt: TGCGCCAGCAGCCAAGAAGTAAAGGGGGCGGGCTATGGCTACACCTTC
d_call: .; clone_size: .; v_call: TRBV7-2; j_call: TRBJ2-2; cdr3_aa: CASSLASTYTGELFF; cdr3_nt: TGTGCCAGCAGCTTAGCATCCACATACACCGGGGAGCTGTTTTTT
d_call: .; clone_size: .; v_call: TRBV7-9; j_call: TRBJ1-1; cdr3_aa: CASSKGLMNTEAFF; cdr3_nt: TGTGCCAGCAGCAAGGGACTGATGAACACTGAAGCTTTCTTT
d_call: .; clone_size: .; v_call: TRBV28; j_call: TRBJ2-3; cdr3_aa: CASSLVGAGSTDTQYF; cdr3_nt: TGTGCCAGCAGTTTAGTCGGGGCCGGTAGCACAGATACGCAGTATTTT
d_call: TRBD1; clone_size: many; v_call: TRBV3-1; j_call: TRBJ1-2; cdr3_aa: CASSRGQGNYGYTF; cdr3_nt: TGTGCCAGCAGCCGGGGACAGGGAAACTATGGCTACACCTTC
d_call: .; clone_size: .; v_call: TRBV25-1; j_call: TRBJ1-2; cdr3_aa: CASRLGQGYTF; cdr3_nt: TGTGCCAGCAGACTGGGTCAGGGCTACACCTTC
d_call: TRBD2; clone_size: .; v_call: TRBV23-1; j_call: TRBJ2-1; cdr3_aa: CASSQSPSGGASSYNEQFF; cdr3_nt: TGCGCCAGCAGTCAATCGCCTAGCGGGGGGGCTTCCTCCTACAATGAGCAGTTCTTC
d_call: TRBD1; clone_size: .; v_call: TRBV11-2; j_call: TRBJ2-1; cdr3_aa: CASSLRQGNSYEQFF; cdr3_nt: TGTGCCAGCAGCTTGAGACAGGGGAATTCGTATGAGCAGTTCTTC
d_call: TRBD1; clone_size: few; v_call: TRBV14; j_call: TRBJ1-4; cdr3_aa: CASSQATGTGHKKLFF; cdr3_nt: TGTGCCAGCAGCCAGGCTACCGGGACAGGTCACAAAAAACTGTTTTTT
d_call: TRBD1; clone_size: few; v_call: TRBV11-3; j_call: TRBJ2-5; cdr3_aa: CASSPRGQGDGETQYF; cdr3_nt: TGTGCCAGCAGCCCCCGTGGACAGGGCGACGGAGAGACCCAGTACTTC
d_call: TRBD1; clone_size: many; v_call: TRBV27; j_call: TRBJ1-6; cdr3_aa: CASSPTGDVNSPLHF; cdr3_nt: TGTGCCAGCAGTCCTACAGGGGACGTCAATTCACCCCTCCACTTT
d_call: TRBD1; clone_size: many; v_call: TRBV7-2; j_call: TRBJ1-1; cdr3_aa: CASREGQGGKTFF; cdr3_nt: TGTGCCAGCAGGGAGGGACAGGGGGGAAAAACTTTCTTT
d_call: TRBD1; clone_size: few; v_call: TRBV7-6; j_call: TRBJ2-7; cdr3_aa: CASSLQGTMGEQYF; cdr3_nt: TGTGCCAGCAGCCTACAGGGGACGATGGGCGAGCAGTACTTC
d_call: TRBD2; clone_size: many; v_call: TRBV6-6; j_call: TRBJ2-3; cdr3_aa: CASSPGTSGRSTDTQYF; cdr3_nt: TGTGCCAGCAGCCCCGGGACTAGCGGGAGAAGCACAGATACGCAGTATTTT
d_call: .; clone_size: .; v_call: TRBV4-3; j_call: TRBJ2-1; cdr3_aa: CASSRMTGYEQFF; cdr3_nt: TGCGCCAGCAGCCGAATGACCGGGTACGAGCAGTTCTTC
d_call: .; clone_size: many; v_call: TRBV11-2; j_call: TRBJ2-5; cdr3_aa: CASSLIVTEETQYF; cdr3_nt: TGTGCCAGCAGCTTAATAGTAACAGAAGAGACCCAGTACTTC
d_call: .; clone_size: many; v_call: TRBV7-6; j_call: TRBJ2-2; cdr3_aa: CASSLESNTGELFF; cdr3_nt: TGTGCCAGCAGCTTGGAATCGAACACCGGGGAGCTGTTTTTT
d_call: .; clone_size: many; v_call: TRBV29-1; j_call: TRBJ2-2; cdr3_aa: CSARTASTGELFF; cdr3_nt: TGCAGCGCAAGGACGGCGAGCACCGGGGAGCTGTTTTTT
d_call: .; clone_size: few; v_call: TRBV6-4; j_call: TRBJ2-7; cdr3_aa: CATPKQGATLFEQYF; cdr3_nt: TGTGCCACCCCAAAACAGGGAGCTACGTTGTTCGAGCAGTACTTC
d_call: TRBD1; clone_size: few; v_call: TRBV12-3/TRBV12-4; j_call: TRBJ1-2; cdr3_aa: CASSFTGTGAYGYTF; cdr3_nt: TGTGCCAGCAGTTTTACCGGGACAGGGGCCTATGGCTACACCTTC
d_call: TRBD1; clone_size: .; v_call: TRBV28; j_call: TRBJ1-4; cdr3_aa: CASSSGGEEKLFF; cdr3_nt: TGTGCCAGCAGCTCAGGGGGGGAGGAAAAACTGTTTTTT
d_call: TRBD2; clone_size: many; v_call: TRBV5-1; j_call: TRBJ2-5; cdr3_aa: CASTNPLAGFETQYF; cdr3_nt: TGCGCCAGCACCAACCCACTAGCGGGGTTTGAGACCCAGTACTTC
d_call: .; clone_size: many; v_call: TRBV15; j_call: TRBJ1-1; cdr3_aa: CATSRVGTEAFF; cdr3_nt: TGTGCCACCAGCAGAGTCGGAACTGAAGCTTTCTTT
d_call: .; clone_size: .; v_call: TRBV7-2; j_call: TRBJ2-2; cdr3_aa: CASSRDGRDTGELFF; cdr3_nt: TGTGCCAGCAGCCGCGACGGGAGAGACACCGGGGAGCTGTTTTTT
d_call: .; clone_size: once; v_call: TRBV6-2/TRBV6-3; j_call: TRBJ1-5; cdr3_aa: CASSVAGYGNQPQHF; cdr3_nt: TGTGCCAGCAGCGTTGCGGGGTATGGCAATCAGCCCCAGCATTTT
d_call: TRBD1; clone_size: many; v_call: TRBV24-1; j_call: TRBJ2-3; cdr3_aa: CATSDAGDSLHTDTQYF; cdr3_nt: TGTGCCACCAGTGACGCCGGGGACAGTCTACACACAGATACGCAGTATTTT
d_call: .; clone_size: .; v_call: TRBV28; j_call: TRBJ1-1; cdr3_aa: CASSLQGKAFF; cdr3_nt: TGTGCCAGCAGTTTACAGGGAAAAGCTTTCTTT
d_call: .; clone_size: .; v_call: TRBV7-9; j_call: TRBJ2-4; cdr3_aa: CASSFMALGAKNIQYF; cdr3_nt: TGTGCCAGCAGCTTCATGGCTTTAGGGGCCAAAAACATTCAGTACTTC
d_call: .; clone_size: .; v_call: TRBV2; j_call: TRBJ2-2; cdr3_aa: CASSEAKKATGTGELFF; cdr3_nt: TGTGCCAGCAGTGAGGCGAAAAAGGCAACGGGCACCGGGGAGCTGTTTTTT
d_call: .; clone_size: many; v_call: TRBV5-1; j_call: TRBJ2-3; cdr3_aa: CASSLLGGYTDTQYF; cdr3_nt: TGCGCCAGCAGCTTGTTGGGGGGCTACACAGATACGCAGTATTTT
d_call: .; clone_size: many; v_call: TRBV28; j_call: TRBJ2-2; cdr3_aa: CASSADKENTGELFF; cdr3_nt: TGTGCCAGCAGTGCCGACAAGGAGAACACCGGGGAGCTGTTTTTT
d_call: .; clone_size: many; v_call: TRBV7-2; j_call: TRBJ1-3; cdr3_aa: CASSTKVVTGNTIYF; cdr3_nt: TGTGCCAGCAGCACTAAGGTTGTTACTGGAAACACCATATATTTT
d_call: TRBD2; clone_size: many; v_call: TRBV28; j_call: TRBJ2-7; cdr3_aa: CASTPAGAGYEQYF; cdr3_nt: TGTGCCAGCACCCCAGCGGGAGCCGGCTACGAGCAGTACTTC
d_call: .; clone_size: few; v_call: TRBV3-1; j_call: TRBJ2-7; cdr3_aa: CASSQVREIAVEQYF; cdr3_nt: TGTGCCAGCAGCCAGGTTCGGGAGATAGCAGTCGAGCAGTACTTC
d_call: .; clone_size: .; v_call: TRBV7-9; j_call: TRBJ1-6; cdr3_aa: CASSFPAPYNSPLHF; cdr3_nt: TGTGCCAGCAGCTTCCCGGCCCCCTATAATTCACCCCTCCACTTT
d_call: TRBD1; clone_size: .; v_call: TRBV5-1; j_call: TRBJ2-1; cdr3_aa: CASSAQGADNEQFF; cdr3_nt: TGCGCCAGCAGCGCACAGGGGGCTGACAATGAGCAGTTCTTC
d_call: .; clone_size: .; v_call: TRBV18; j_call: TRBJ2-5; cdr3_aa: CASSPLWPEQETQYF; cdr3_nt: TGTGCCAGCTCACCGCTATGGCCGGAACAAGAGACCCAGTACTTC
d_call: TRBD2; clone_size: few; v_call: TRBV28; j_call: TRBJ2-3; cdr3_aa: CASSTTSGGTSTDTQYF; cdr3_nt: TGTGCCAGCAGTACTACTAGCGGGGGAACTAGCACAGATACGCAGTATTTT
d_call: .; clone_size: few; v_call: TRBV5-1; j_call: TRBJ2-3; cdr3_aa: CASSSTGGGDTQYF; cdr3_nt: TGCGCCAGCAGCTCTACTGGGGGCGGGGATACGCAGTATTTT
d_call: TRBD1; clone_size: many; v_call: TRBV5-6; j_call: TRBJ1-2; cdr3_aa: CASVSDQDRVNYGYTF; cdr3_nt: TGTGCCAGCGTCTCCGACCAAGACAGGGTTAACTATGGCTACACCTTC
d_call: .; clone_size: once; v_call: TRBV12-3/TRBV12-4; j_call: TRBJ2-6; cdr3_aa: CASSLTQAPGANVLTF; cdr3_nt: TGTGCCAGCAGTTTAACCCAAGCCCCTGGGGCCAACGTCCTGACTTTC
d_call: TRBD1; clone_size: few; v_call: TRBV6-1; j_call: TRBJ1-6; cdr3_aa: CASMYDRVSPLHF; cdr3_nt: TGTGCCAGCATGTACGACAGGGTTTCACCCCTCCACTTT
d_call: .; clone_size: many; v_call: TRBV18; j_call: TRBJ1-4; cdr3_aa: CASSPPVLNEKLFF; cdr3_nt: TGTGCCAGCTCCCCGCCAGTTCTGAATGAAAAACTGTTTTTT
d_call: .; clone_size: .; v_call: TRBV20-1; j_call: TRBJ2-7; cdr3_aa: CSAPRGGFPSYEQYF; cdr3_nt: TGCAGTGCTCCGAGGGGGGGGTTCCCATCCTACGAGCAGTACTTC
d_call: .; clone_size: many; v_call: TRBV7-6; j_call: TRBJ1-1; cdr3_aa: CASSLDPNANTEAFF; cdr3_nt: TGTGCCAGCAGCTTAGACCCAAACGCGAACACTGAAGCTTTCTTT
d_call: .; clone_size: .; v_call: TRBV5-4; j_call: TRBJ2-1; cdr3_aa: CASSLAGATSSYNEQFF; cdr3_nt: TGTGCCAGCAGCTTGGCCGGGGCGACTAGCTCCTACAATGAGCAGTTCTTC
d_call: .; clone_size: few; v_call: TRBV7-9; j_call: TRBJ1-5; cdr3_aa: CASSSRLKDSNQPQHF; cdr3_nt: TGTGCCAGCAGCTCCCGCCTAAAGGATAGCAATCAGCCCCAGCATTTT
d_call: TRBD1; clone_size: many; v_call: TRBV12-3/TRBV12-4; j_call: TRBJ1-2; cdr3_aa: CASSPTGKYGYTF; cdr3_nt: TGTGCCAGCAGCCCGACAGGGAAGTATGGCTACACCTTC
d_call: .; clone_size: .; v_call: TRBV20-1; j_call: TRBJ1-5; cdr3_aa: CSASAVNSNQPQHF; cdr3_nt: TGCAGTGCTAGTGCAGTCAATAGCAATCAGCCCCAGCATTTT